The text below deals with one TCR beta chain. Its antigen is unknown. It was cDNA, reverse transcribed from extracted RNA, that served as the sequencing template. The assay was immunoSEQ multiplex PCR, and TCRdb's table has in-frame clones only and misses some. This sample has about 180,000 clones, with approximately 53% found just once. This sample is part of a study of CD8+ T cells in alopecia areata. Study-wide results and caveats: The study found tofacitinib significantly decreased scalp clonality and expanded CD8+ clones among the top 100.

The germline V gene has CDR1 GTSNPN and CDR2 SVGIG (reference sequence). The CDR3 runs 14 residues. Losses at the gene ends were 8 bases for V and 2 bases for J; bases not matched to a gene: 5. Treatment indicated: oral pan-JAK inhibitor, 5-10 mg twice daily. The TCR originated in a human donor with alopecia areata. Material: CD8+ T cells sorted from blood, obtained at week 24, from a patient treated with tofacitinib. The V and J genes are TRBV30 and TRBJ2-1; TRBD1 matches 11 bases. The CDR3 reads CAGGTGGTYNEQFF. The CDR3 nucleotides are TGTGCCGGAGGGACAGGGGGTACCTACAATGAGCAGTTCTTC.